A selection of T cell receptor beta chains follows, all from one sample in a study of cytomegalovirus exposure and HLA in healthy donors. Assay used: immunoSEQ multiplex PCR; TCRdb lists only in-frame clones, some missing. The sample carries over 85,000 clones, 80% to 85% recorded once. The sequenced sample was PBMCs. The receptors stem from a woman aged 18-29 years in good health and CMV-seropositive. CDR3s include the opening cysteine and the closing phenylalanine or tryptophan. A D gene is named only where the DNA matches it firmly. Clone size, where shown, is once, few, many, or a class for clones that have expanded.

J gene: TRBJ2-7; D gene: -; clone size: -; V gene: TRBV7-8; CDR3 protein: CASSYPEAYEQYF; CDR3 DNA: TGTGCCAGCAGTTACCCTGAGGCATACGAGCAGTACTTC
J gene: TRBJ2-7; D gene: TRBD2; clone size: once; V gene: TRBV4-1; CDR3 protein: CASSQDYSGGVYEQYF; CDR3 DNA: TGCGCCAGCAGCCAAGATTATAGCGGGGGGGTCTACGAGCAGTACTTC
J gene: TRBJ2-7; D gene: TRBD1; clone size: few; V gene: TRBV10-3; CDR3 protein: CAISMDRTLSYEQYF; CDR3 DNA: TGTGCCATCAGTATGGACAGGACCCTCTCCTACGAGCAGTACTTC
J gene: TRBJ2-5; D gene: -; clone size: -; V gene: TRBV7-8; CDR3 protein: CASRVASRETQYF; CDR3 DNA: TGTGCCAGCAGGGTAGCTAGCCGGGAGACCCAGTACTTC
J gene: TRBJ1-6; D gene: TRBD1; clone size: few; V gene: TRBV5-4; CDR3 protein: CASSLAGTGKSPLHF; CDR3 DNA: TGTGCCAGCAGCTTGGCCGGGACAGGGAAATCACCCCTCCACTTT
J gene: TRBJ2-3; D gene: TRBD2; clone size: -; V gene: TRBV10-1; CDR3 protein: CASSKRGITDTQYF; CDR3 DNA: TGCGCCAGCAGCAAGCGGGGAATCACAGATACGCAGTATTTT
J gene: TRBJ2-1; D gene: TRBD1; clone size: -; V gene: TRBV4-1; CDR3 protein: CASRSAQGVNEQFF; CDR3 DNA: TGCGCCAGCAGGTCAGCACAGGGGGTCAATGAGCAGTTCTTC
J gene: TRBJ2-2; D gene: -; clone size: -; V gene: TRBV6-5; CDR3 protein: CASSFGVAVNTGELFF; CDR3 DNA: TGTGCCAGCAGTTTTGGGGTAGCGGTGAACACCGGGGAGCTGTTTTTT
J gene: TRBJ2-2; D gene: TRBD2; clone size: -; V gene: TRBV5-6; CDR3 protein: CASDRSGGANTGELFF; CDR3 DNA: TGTGCCAGCGATCGGAGCGGGGGAGCGAACACCGGGGAGCTGTTTTTT
J gene: TRBJ2-5; D gene: -; clone size: -; V gene: TRBV27; CDR3 protein: CASGAGRTQYF; CDR3 DNA: TGTGCCAGCGGAGCCGGCCGGACCCAGTACTTC
J gene: TRBJ2-3; D gene: TRBD1; clone size: -; V gene: TRBV4-1; CDR3 protein: CASSQEPAGGDTDTQYF; CDR3 DNA: TGCGCCAGCAGCCAAGAACCAGCAGGGGGTGACACAGATACGCAGTATTTT